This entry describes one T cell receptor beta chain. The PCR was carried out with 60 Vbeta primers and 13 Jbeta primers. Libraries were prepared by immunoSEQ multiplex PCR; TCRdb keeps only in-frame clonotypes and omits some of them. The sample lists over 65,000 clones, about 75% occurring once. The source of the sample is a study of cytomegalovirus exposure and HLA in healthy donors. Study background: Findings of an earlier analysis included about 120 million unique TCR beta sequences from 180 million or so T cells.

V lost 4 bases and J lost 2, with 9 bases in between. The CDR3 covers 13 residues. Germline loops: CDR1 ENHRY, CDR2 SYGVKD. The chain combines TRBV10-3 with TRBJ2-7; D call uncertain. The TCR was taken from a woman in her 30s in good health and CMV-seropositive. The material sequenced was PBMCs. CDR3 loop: CAISVPSTYEQYF. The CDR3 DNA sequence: TGTGCCATCAGTGTCCCCAGTACCTACGAGCAGTACTTC.